The 29 T cell receptor beta chains presented below share a single source sample, sequenced in a study of blood T cell repertoires in COVID-19 (dated by TCRdb to 2018 to 2021). Library method: the immunoSEQ multiplex PCR assay. TCRdb stores this immuneACCESS table with in-frame sequences only. Part of the clones is absent; in the studies checked, under half of the shortfall reflects unresolved V genes, and no reason is known for the rest. Within this sample are fewer than 250,000 clones, with just under 85% of them counted one time only. The ten largest clones capture 5.5% to 8% of the sample. Sequencing input: peripheral blood. Every receptor here comes from a woman aged 55 to 70 with active or convalescent COVID-19.

This rearrangement joins TRBV6-6 to TRBJ1-1, with D perhaps matching TRBD1 (6 bases). Trimming cost V 7 bases and J 2 bases, with 8 bases left between them. Germline CDR1 MNHNY, CDR2 SVGAGI (reference sequence). CDR3 length: 12 residues. CDR3 protein: CASKDRNTEAFF. The CDR3 DNA reads as TGTGCCAGCAAGGACAGAAACACTGAAGCTTTCTTT.

J is TRBJ2-7 and V is TRBV27; TRBD1 agrees at 7 bases. The germline CDR1 and CDR2 sequences are MNHEY and SMNVEV (reference sequence). This CDR3 is built from 17 residues. The V and J ends lost 4 bases and 0 bases, in that order; junction bases with no gene match: 12. In DNA, the CDR3 is TGTGCCAGCAGTTCCCGGACAGGTCGAGGGGCCTCCTACGAGCAGTACTTC. This codes for CASSSRTGRGASYEQYF.

The gene calls are TRBV10-3 and TRBJ2-7; weak D call: TRBD2 (6 bases). Looked up from germline, CDR1 is ENHRY and CDR2 is SYGVKD. The germline V and J ends were trimmed by 4 bases and 6 bases, with 7 bases remaining between them. The CDR3 is made up of 11 amino acids. CDR3 sequence: CAISGGVEQYV. The CDR3 DNA reads TGTGCCATCAGTGGGGGGGTCGAGCAGTACGTC.

Note on this clone: Additional DNA sequences in this sample encode the identical CDR3. V usage is TRBV5-1 and J usage is TRBJ2-3; possible D gene TRBD2, 7 bases. The CDR3 length is 15 residues. CDR1 and CDR2 from the germline V gene are SGHRS and YFSETQ. V lost 1 base, J lost 0 bases, and 9 bases lay in between. CDR3 sequence: CASSLRGASTDTQYF. The DNA for the CDR3 is TGCGCCAGCAGCTTGCGGGGGGCCAGCACAGATACGCAGTATTTT.

J is TRBJ2-5 and V is TRBV24-1; TRBD1 might be the D (6 bases). V was trimmed by 1 base and J by 0 bases, leaving 8 bases between them. In germline, CDR1 is KGHDR, CDR2 SFDVKD. The CDR3 covers 15 residues. CDR3 amino acids: CATSDFRQDQETQYF. CDR3 bases: TGTGCCACCAGTGATTTTCGACAGGACCAAGAGACCCAGTACTTC.

The genes are TRBV4-2 and TRBJ2-5, with 8 bases matching TRBD2. The CDR3 covers 15 residues. J gave up 4 bases and V 6 bases, and 10 bases lay outside the gene matches. Germline-derived CDR1 and CDR2 are LGHNA and YNFKEQ. CDR3 bases: TGTGCCAGCAGTTTCGGAGCGGGAGAGGGAGAGACCCAGTACTTC. The encoded protein is CASSFGAGEGETQYF.

The chain recombines TRBV9 with TRBJ1-5; tentatively, D is TRBD1 (6 bases). Between the trimmed V and J ends, which lost 0 bases and 3 bases, there was a span of 10 bases. This CDR3 comprises 15 residues. CDR1 is SGDLS and CDR2 is YYNGEE in the germline V gene. The CDR3 loop is CASSVGTGYNQPQHF. The CDR3 DNA sequence: TGTGCCAGCAGCGTAGGTACAGGGTACAATCAGCCCCAGCATTTT.

V and J are TRBV5-1 and TRBJ2-3, with 11 positions matching TRBD1. J was trimmed by 5 bases and V by 4 bases; bases with no gene match: 6. Germline lookup yields CDR1 SGHRS and CDR2 YFSETQ. The CDR3 is 15 amino acids. The CDR3 sequence is CASSARDRGLDTQYF. As DNA, the CDR3 is TGCGCCAGCAGCGCCCGGGACAGGGGGTTAGATACGCAGTATTTT.

CDR3 sequence reads: CASSQVWGAPLHF. Written as DNA, the CDR3 is TGCGCCAGCAGCCAAGTGTGGGGCGCACCCCTCCACTTT. The chain couples TRBV4-1 to TRBJ1-6; the D gene is possibly TRBD1 (5 bases). The V and J ends lost 1 base and 11 bases respectively, with 9 bases between them. The CDR3 sequence is 13 residues long. Looked up from germline, CDR1 is MGHRA and CDR2 is YSYEKL.

J is TRBJ1-6 and V is TRBV7-9, with D hard to call. The CDR3 has 14 amino acids. V shed 4 bases and J shed 10 bases, with 14 bases lying between them. From germline, CDR1 is SEHNR and CDR2 FQNEAQ (reference sequence). The CDR3 sequence: CASSYRASGSPLHF. The CDR3, as DNA: TGTGCCAGCAGCTACCGGGCCAGCGGGTCACCCCTCCACTTT.

The rearrangement links TRBV28 to TRBJ2-1; 8 bases are a match to TRBD2. Germline CDR1 reads MDHEN; CDR2 reads SYDVKM. V lost 2 bases to trimming and J lost 5 bases; unmatched junction nucleotides: 5. This CDR3 contains 15 residues. CDR3 amino acids: CASSLRGLADNEQFF. As DNA, the CDR3 is TGTGCCAGCAGTTTAAGAGGACTAGCCGACAATGAGCAGTTCTTC.

The chain recombines TRBV11-3 with TRBJ2-3; D possibly corresponds to TRBD1 (5 bases). The CDR3 has 17 residues. Between the trimmed V and J ends, which lost 3 bases and 0 bases, there was a span of 16 bases. Germline V CDR1 and CDR2: SGHNT, YENEEA. The DNA for the CDR3 is TGTGCCAGCAGCTTTATAGGCCAGGGTACTAGCACAGATACGCAGTATTTT. This gives the protein CASSFIGQGTSTDTQYF.

This clone was seen once. The rearrangement joins TRBV29-1 to TRBJ1-1, with 7 positions matching TRBD1. The V and J ends lost 5 bases and 5 bases, in that order; junction bases with no gene match: 17. This CDR3 is built from 16 residues. Looked up from germline, CDR1 is SQVTM and CDR2 is ANQGSEA. CDR3 sequence: CSVYDRKGASGTEAFF. The CDR3 region has the DNA TGCAGCGTTTACGACAGAAAGGGGGCGTCGGGGACTGAAGCTTTCTTT.

The rearrangement uses TRBV7-2 and TRBJ2-7, with 7 bases aligning to TRBD1. With V trimmed by 0 bases and J by 3 bases, 8 bases remained unmatched. Per germline, CDR1 SGHTA and CDR2 FQGNSA. This CDR3 has 16 residues. The DNA for the CDR3 is TGTGCCAGCAGCTTAGCCCCCGCTGACAGGGTCTACGAGCAGTACGTC. Amino acid sequence: CASSLAPADRVYEQYV.

The chain links TRBV30 to TRBJ1-4; D is perhaps TRBD1 (5 bases). V gave up 4 bases and J gave up 7 bases, with 13 bases separating them. Germline values: CDR1 GTSNPN, CDR2 SVGIG (reference sequence). There are 13 residues in the CDR3. CDR3 sequence reads: CAWNSGRGEKLFF. The CDR3 DNA follows: TGTGCCTGGAACTCCGGGAGGGGTGAAAAACTGTTTTTT.

The chain links TRBV3-1 (or the pseudogene TRBV3-2) to TRBJ2-3, with D possibly matching TRBD2 (5 bases). Germline V CDR1 and CDR2: LGHDT, YNNKEL (reference sequence). The length of the CDR3 is 16 residues. With 3 bases removed from V and 0 bases from J, the gap between germline ends came to 13 bases. The CDR3 sequence: CASSQASPSSTDTQYF. The CDR3 coding sequence is TGTGCCAGCAGCCAGGCTAGCCCTTCTAGCACAGATACGCAGTATTTT.

The V call is TRBV21-1, the J call TRBJ1-5; TRBD1 is the table's D call, not checked against the DNA. TRBV21-1 is termed a pseudogene. The CDR3 contains 18 residues. The CDR3 is CASSKEPGGRESNQPQHF. The DNA of the CDR3 is TGTGCCAGCAGCAAAGAGCCAGGGGGTAGGGAGAGCAATCAGCCCCAGCATTTT.

This clone was detected once. V usage is TRBV11-2 and J usage is TRBJ2-3; 13 nucleotides align to TRBD2. Germline lookup yields CDR1 SGHAT and CDR2 FQNNGV. This CDR3 has 17 amino acids. After removal of 4 bases from V and 6 bases from J, the junction contained 10 bases not matched to a gene. CDR3 DNA: TGTGCCAGCAGCTCGGGGACTAGCGGGGCCGCGGGCGATACGCAGTATTTT. Translating gives CASSSGTSGAAGDTQYF.

V gene TRBV2 combines with J gene TRBJ1-5, with D unclear. The V end was cut by 7 bases, the J end by 0 bases, with 7 bases between. Germline V gives CDR1 SNHLY, CDR2 FYNNEI. This CDR3 region has 13 residues. The CDR3: CASNKYSNQPQHF. In DNA form, the CDR3 reads TGTGCCAGCAATAAATATAGCAATCAGCCCCAGCATTTT.

The chain is built from TRBV27 and TRBJ2-7; TRBD1 matches at 7 bases. The V segment lost 8 bases and the J segment 6 bases; nucleotides outside the gene matches: 10. Germline CDR1 reads MNHEY; CDR2 reads SMNVEV (reference sequence). The CDR3 is 13 amino acids. CDR3 in DNA: TGTGCCAGCGGCCGACAGGGTTCGAGCGAGCAGTACGTC. Protein: CASGRQGSSEQYV.

J is TRBJ2-3 and V is TRBV28, with TRBD2 matching 9 bases. The CDR3 is made up of 16 amino acids. Unmatched junction bases numbered 9, after V lost 3 bases and J lost 5 bases. Per the germline V gene, CDR1 is MDHEN and CDR2 is SYDVKM. CDR3 DNA sequence: TGTGCCAGCAGTTTGGGGCTAGCGGGGCAGGGAGATACGCAGTATTTT. Protein: CASSLGLAGQGDTQYF.

The genes are TRBV29-1 and TRBJ2-6; 7 bases align to TRBD1. This CDR3 has 15 residues. The germline V gene has CDR1 SQVTM and CDR2 ANQGSEA. The V and J ends lost 4 bases and 0 bases, in that order; junction bases with no gene match: 3. The CDR3 protein is CSVAGQSSGANVLTF. The CDR3 nucleotides read TGCAGCGTTGCGGGACAGAGCTCTGGGGCCAACGTCCTGACTTTC.

This rearrangement joins TRBV5-1 to TRBJ1-2; 8 nucleotides match TRBD1. J was trimmed by 4 bases and V by 6 bases; bases with no gene match: 5. The CDR3 is made up of 13 amino acids. Germline loops: CDR1 SGHRS, CDR2 YFSETQ. CDR3 coding DNA: TGCGCCAGCAATCAGGGGGCCGCCTATGGCTACACCTTC. Its protein is CASNQGAAYGYTF.

J is TRBJ2-3 and V is TRBV30, with 11 bases that match TRBD2. The CDR3 totals 15 residues. The V segment lost 4 bases and the J segment 7 bases; nucleotides outside the gene matches: 10. The germline V gene has CDR1 GTSNPN and CDR2 SVGIG (reference sequence). In nucleotides, the CDR3 is TGTGCCTGGAACCAACTAGCGGGAGAAATGAATACGCAGTATTTT. Its translation is CAWNQLAGEMNTQYF.

This rearrangement joins TRBV19 to TRBJ1-1, with D possibly being TRBD1 (6 bases). CDR1 and CDR2 from the germline V gene are LNHDA and SQIVND (reference sequence). The V end lost 5 bases, the J end lost 1 base, and 17 bases lay between the germline ends. The CDR3 is 16 amino acids. CDR3 residues: CASSEQGTVWNTEAFF. For the CDR3, the DNA is TGTGCCAGTAGTGAACAGGGTACAGTGTGGAACACTGAAGCTTTCTTT.

The chain links TRBV5-1 to TRBJ2-1, with 12 bases aligning to TRBD2. After removal of 4 bases from V and 7 bases from J, the junction contained 6 bases not matched to a gene. This CDR3 contains 15 residues. Germline CDR1 SGHRS, CDR2 YFSETQ. CDR3 coding DNA: TGCGCCAGCAGCCCTCTAGCGGGAGGGGTAAATGAGCAGTTCTTC. Translation gives CASSPLAGGVNEQFF.

The chain carries TRBV24-1 and TRBJ1-5; D perhaps matches TRBD1 (5 bases). Germline V lookup: CDR1 KGHDR, CDR2 SFDVKD. Trimming cost V 4 bases and J 6 bases, with 6 bases left between them. The CDR3 sequence is 12 residues long. The CDR3 protein is CATSEGVQPQHF. The CDR3 bases are TGTGCCACCAGTGAAGGGGTTCAGCCCCAGCATTTT.

The chain uses TRBV5-4 and TRBJ1-6; D is unclear. Germline CDR1 and CDR2: SGHNT and YYREEE (reference sequence). V shed 0 bases and J shed 0 bases, with 7 bases lying between them. The CDR3 is 16 amino acids. Here the CDR3 reads CASSLDGSSYNSPLHF. DNA of the CDR3: TGTGCCAGCAGCTTGGATGGGAGCTCCTATAATTCACCCCTCCACTTT.

CDR3 amino acids: CASRQTGNYGYTF. CDR3 sequence (DNA): TGTGCCAGCAGACAGACAGGGAACTATGGCTACACCTTC. The chain carries TRBV6-6 and TRBJ1-2, with TRBD1 matching over 7 bases. CDR1 MNHNY and CDR2 SVGAGI come from the germline V gene (reference sequence). There are 13 residues in the CDR3. V gave up 6 bases and J gave up 2 bases; unmatched junction bases: 3.